The 18 T cell receptor beta chains below come from one sample, sequenced in a study of T cells after yellow fever vaccination. MiXCR, run by TCRdb on the 5' RACE reads, gives a single entry per CDR3 protein. Among 100,000 to 150,000 distinct CDR3 sequences listed, roughly 6.7% were seen once. The sequenced sample was CD4+ T cells sorted from PBMCs, obtained 10 to 11 days after the first yellow fever vaccination. The receptor source for this set is a man aged 18 to 35 who received the YFV17D yellow fever vaccine.

This clonotype was recorded many times. The chain couples TRBV12-3 or TRBV12-4 to TRBJ2-7; D is unclear. The CDR3 is 15 amino acids. V was cut by 1 base and J by 2 bases, with 12 bases left in between. CDR3 protein: CASSLGRRAAYEQYF. For the CDR3, the DNA is TGTGCCAGCAGTTTAGGGCGTAGGGCAGCCTACGAGCAGTACTTC.

A word on this clonotype: One base away lies a much larger clone, so this may be a sequencing read error. The gene calls are TRBV9 and TRBJ2-1; D perhaps matches TRBD2 (6 bases). Trimming took 1 base from V and 7 from J, leaving 15 bases between them. The length of the CDR3 is 15 residues. Germline-derived CDR1 and CDR2 are SGDLS and YYNGEE. This chain's CDR3 is CASSVFLAGGNEQFF. As DNA, the CDR3 is TGTGCCAGCAGCGTATTTTTAGCCGGGGGAAATGAGCAGTTCTTC. Supplemented by reference TRBV9 and TRBJ2-1, the full variable domain reads DSGVTQTPKHLITATGQRVTLRCSPRSGDLSVYWYQQSLDQGLQFLIQYYNGEERAKGNILERFSAQQFPDLHSELNLSSLELGDSALYFCASSVFLAGGNEQFFGPGTRLTVL.

This clonotype was seen repeatedly, ten times or more. This chain uses TRBV6-5 with TRBJ1-4; 8 positions agree with TRBD1. The CDR3 runs 15 residues. CDR1 is MNHEY and CDR2 is SVGAGI in the germline V gene. The V gene end was trimmed by 5 bases and the J gene end by 4 bases; junction bases not matched to a gene: 6. The CDR3 DNA sequence: TGTGCCAGCAGTCCCACAGGGGGGGGTAATGAAAAACTGTTTTTT. This gives the protein CASSPTGGGNEKLFF.

This rearrangement joins TRBV12-3 or TRBV12-4 to TRBJ1-5; a weak D match, TRBD1 (6 bases). V lost 10 bases, J lost 1 base, and 14 bases lay in between. CDR3 length: 14 amino acids. The CDR3: CATADRLSNQPQHF. DNA of the CDR3: TGTGCCACCGCAGACAGGCTCAGCAATCAGCCCCAGCATTTT.

This clonotype occurred many times. The chain employs TRBV6-5 and TRBJ2-4, with a weak D call TRBD1 (6 bases). The germline gives CDR1 MNHEY, CDR2 SVGAGI. This CDR3 has 16 amino acids. The germline V and J ends were trimmed by 6 bases and 7 bases, with 22 bases remaining between them. The CDR3 spells CASSSTTWGPRNIQYF. CDR3 bases: TGTGCCAGCAGCTCTACGACGTGGGGGCCCCGGAACATTCAGTACTTC.

This clonotype was counted many times. This chain links TRBV30 with TRBJ2-3; D unclear. The CDR3 is 12 residues long. Germline CDR1 GTSNPN, CDR2 SVGIG (reference sequence). Trimming removed 0 bases from V and 3 bases from J, with 4 bases in between. DNA for the CDR3: TGTGCCTGGAGTGTACGTACAGATACGCAGTATTTT. Translating gives CAWSVRTDTQYF. The whole variable domain, filled in from reference TRBV30 and TRBJ2-3, reads SQTIHQWPATLVQPVGSPLSLECTVEGTSNPNLYWYRQAAGRGLQLLFYSVGIGQISSEVPQNLSASRPQDRQFILSSKKLLLSDSGFYLCAWSVRTDTQYFGPGTRLTVL.

This clonotype showed up many times. The genes are TRBV5-4 and TRBJ2-3; 13 nucleotides match TRBD2. The J segment lost 5 bases and the V segment lost 4 bases, leaving 7 bases of the junction unmatched. Germline V gives CDR1 SGHNT, CDR2 YYREEE (reference sequence). This CDR3 is built from 16 residues. This CDR3 reads CASSRTSGGAGDTQYF. The CDR3 nucleotides are TGTGCCAGCAGCCGAACTAGCGGGGGGGCGGGAGATACGCAGTATTTT.

This clonotype was found many times. The chain couples TRBV7-6 to TRBJ1-4; TRBD1 agrees at 8 bases. With V trimmed by 5 bases and J by 2 bases, 4 bases remained unmatched. The germline V gene encodes CDR1 SGHVS and CDR2 FNYEAQ. This CDR3 contains 15 residues. CDR3 in amino acids: CASSPGQATNEKLFF. CDR3 nucleotides: TGTGCCAGCAGCCCGGGACAGGCTACTAATGAAAAACTGTTTTTT.

This clonotype was recorded many times. The rearrangement joins TRBV5-1 to TRBJ2-7, with 9 bases lining up with TRBD1. The CDR3 sequence is 14 residues long. Trimming took 4 bases from V and 2 from J; bases not matched to a gene: 4. Germline assignment: CDR1 SGHRS and CDR2 YFSETQ. The CDR3: CASSQTGGAYEQYV. The CDR3 coding sequence is TGCGCCAGCAGCCAGACAGGGGGAGCCTACGAGCAGTACGTC.

This clonotype was detected many times. The chain links TRBV5-1 to TRBJ2-1; TRBD2 aligns across 12 bases. There are 15 residues in the CDR3. After removal of 1 base from V and 7 bases from J, the junction contained 3 bases not matched to a gene. From germline, CDR1 is SGHRS and CDR2 YFSETQ. CDR3 in DNA: TGCGCCAGCAGCTTGTCTAGCGGGGGGGCTAATGAGCAGTTCTTC. Its translation: CASSLSSGGANEQFF.

This clonotype occurred many times. The rearrangement uses TRBV2 and TRBJ2-2, with a tentative D call TRBD2 (7 bases). This CDR3 comprises 15 residues. Trimming removed 7 bases at V and 4 bases at J, with 16 bases between. Per germline, CDR1 SNHLY and CDR2 FYNNEI. The CDR3 region is CASIEGGGSTGELFF. DNA for the CDR3: TGTGCCAGCATCGAAGGGGGGGGATCCACCGGGGAGCTGTTTTTT. The whole variable domain, filled in from reference TRBV2 and TRBJ2-2, reads EPEVTQTPSHQVTQMGQEVILRCVPISNHLYFYWYRQILGQKVEFLVSFYNNEISEKSEIFDDQFSVERPDGSNFTLKIRSTKLEDSAMYFCASIEGGGSTGELFFGEGSRLTVL.

This clonotype was found many times. This chain connects TRBV4-3 to TRBJ2-3, with 9 bases lining up with TRBD2. The length of the CDR3 is 16 residues. CDR1 LGHNA and CDR2 YSLEER come from the germline V gene. Trimming removed 0 bases from V and 7 bases from J; junction bases left unmatched: 8. The CDR3 region is CASSQDEGGGANTQYF. The CDR3 nucleotides are TGCGCCAGCAGCCAAGATGAGGGCGGGGGGGCGAATACGCAGTATTTT.

The table lists this clonotype with many counts. CDR3 protein: CASSGRQGTNEKLFF. The CDR3 DNA follows: TGTGCCAGCAGTGGAAGACAGGGTACTAATGAAAAACTGTTTTTT. The genes are TRBV12-3 or TRBV12-4 and TRBJ1-4; TRBD1 agrees at 7 bases. This CDR3 spans 15 amino acids. The V gene end was trimmed by 5 bases and the J gene end by 2 bases; junction bases not matched to a gene: 5.

To note about this clonotype: A read error is possible here, since a much larger clone lies one base away. The chain has TRBV5-1 and TRBJ2-5, with unresolved D. CDR1 is SGHRS and CDR2 is YFSETQ in the germline V gene. The CDR3 extends over 12 amino acids. Deletions cut 1 base from V and 1 base from J, with 2 bases between. The CDR3 nucleotides read TGCGCCAGCAGCTTGTTCCAAGAGACCCAGTACTTC. Its protein is CASSLFQETQYF.

This clonotype was counted ten times or more. The chain combines TRBV30 with TRBJ1-1; D not certain. The CDR3 is 13 amino acids. The germline V and J ends were trimmed by 1 base and 3 bases, with 9 bases remaining between them. Germline CDR1 reads GTSNPN; CDR2 reads SVGIG (reference sequence). The CDR3 loop reads CAWSDGFYTEAFF. The CDR3 bases are TGTGCCTGGAGTGACGGGTTTTACACTGAAGCTTTCTTT.

This clonotype has a count of ten or more. The chain uses TRBV2 and TRBJ1-1, with no clear D. CDR1 and CDR2 (germline): SNHLY, FYNNEI. The CDR3 spans 13 residues. V dropped 11 bases and J dropped 3 bases, with 16 bases sitting between them. The CDR3 here is CASTGEVDTEAFF. The CDR3 nucleotides read TGTGCCTCCACCGGGGAGGTAGACACTGAAGCTTTCTTT.

At least ten counts were recorded for this clonotype. The chain uses TRBV28 and TRBJ2-5, with D maybe TRBD1 (6 bases). Per the germline V gene, CDR1 is MDHEN and CDR2 is SYDVKM. The V end lost 4 bases, the J end lost 2 bases, and 8 bases lay between the germline ends. This CDR3 is built from 13 residues. The CDR3 reads CASSSGQQETQYF. The CDR3 DNA reads TGTGCCAGCAGTTCAGGACAGCAAGAGACCCAGTACTTC.

In this sample, this clonotype turned up many times. This chain uses TRBV3-1 with TRBJ2-5; D might be TRBD1 or TRBD2, each matching 6 bases. CDR3 length equals 13 residues. Germline lookup yields CDR1 LGHDT and CDR2 YNNKEL (reference sequence). The V and J ends lost 2 bases and 7 bases respectively, with 11 bases between them. The CDR3 sequence is CASSQRGDGTQYF. DNA of the CDR3: TGTGCCAGCAGCCAAAGGGGGGACGGGACCCAGTACTTC.